Below, 13 T cell receptor beta chains from the same sample are listed, as sequenced in a study of blood T cell repertoires in COVID-19. The data were produced by immunoSEQ multiplex PCR, yet TCRdb's version contains in-frame clones alone and is incomplete. The sample holds approximately 210,000 clones, 70% to 90% seen once. The specimen was peripheral blood. The receptors derive from a man aged 25 to 45 who had recovered from COVID-19.

This rearrangement joins TRBV19 to TRBJ1-2, with 11 bases matching TRBD1. The V segment lost 5 bases and the J segment 8 bases; nucleotides outside the gene matches: 7. CDR1 is LNHDA, CDR2 SQIVND, per germline (reference sequence). This CDR3 has 14 residues. CDR3 nucleotides: TGTGCCAGTAGTTGGACAGGGGGCATCGGGGGCTACACCTTC. This gives the protein CASSWTGGIGGYTF.

The rearrangement links TRBV19 to TRBJ1-2; 8 bases are shared with TRBD1. The CDR3 runs to 17 residues. V dropped 3 bases and J dropped 7; count of bases not matched to a gene: 16. CDR1 is LNHDA and CDR2 is SQIVND in the germline V gene (reference sequence). CDR3 sequence: CASSMRQGPVTNLGYTF. The CDR3, as DNA: TGTGCCAGTAGTATGAGACAGGGGCCCGTAACCAACCTTGGCTACACCTTC.

This clone was seen more than once but under ten times. This chain joins TRBV19 and TRBJ1-5; D unresolved. V was clipped by 5 bases and J by 4 bases, with 12 bases between them. CDR1 is LNHDA and CDR2 is SQIVND in the germline V gene (reference sequence). The length of the CDR3 is 14 residues. This CDR3 is CASSSGRSNQPQHF. The CDR3 nucleotides are TGTGCCAGTAGTTCTGGCAGATCTAATCAGCCCCAGCATTTT.

The rearrangement uses TRBV19 and TRBJ1-2; possibly TRBD1 for D (6 bases). V lost 6 bases to trimming and J lost 0 bases, with 8 bases between them. This CDR3 has 13 amino acids. Germline lookup yields CDR1 LNHDA and CDR2 SQIVND (reference sequence). The CDR3 protein is CASRQGANYGYTF. Here the CDR3 DNA reads TGTGCCAGTAGACAGGGAGCTAACTATGGCTACACCTTC.

The V and J genes are TRBV5-1 and TRBJ2-3; possibly TRBD2 for D (5 bases). Germline loops: CDR1 SGHRS, CDR2 YFSETQ. The CDR3 totals 12 residues. V shed 0 bases and J shed 14 bases, with 13 bases lying between them. The CDR3 protein is CASSLEGGLGYF. In nucleotides, the CDR3 is TGCGCCAGCAGCTTGGAGGGCGGACTCGGGTATTTT.

This rearrangement joins TRBV7-9 to TRBJ2-3; the D gene is possibly TRBD2 (6 bases). Germline V gene data show CDR1 as SEHNR and CDR2 as FQNEAQ (reference sequence). With 4 bases removed from V and 0 bases from J, the gap between germline ends came to 23 bases. This CDR3 is 19 amino acids long. CDR3 nucleotides: TGTGCCAGCAGCTCCGTGATTATGAAGGAGGGGCCAAGCACAGATACGCAGTATTTT. Its translation: CASSSVIMKEGPSTDTQYF.

The V and J genes are TRBV7-6 and TRBJ2-1, with D tentatively TRBD1 (6 bases). The CDR3 covers 15 residues. Looked up from germline, CDR1 is SGHVS and CDR2 is FNYEAQ. Trimming stripped 8 bases from V and 2 bases from J, with 16 bases between. Written as DNA, the CDR3 is TGTGCCAGCGGAAAAGCAGGGGTGACCTACAATGAGCAGTTCTTC. Amino acid sequence: CASGKAGVTYNEQFF.

The chain has TRBV6-5 and TRBJ1-5; TRBD1 might be the D (5 bases). V was shortened by 4 bases and J by 4 bases, with 14 bases between the two germline ends. The CDR3 loop spans 15 amino acids. In germline, CDR1 is MNHEY, CDR2 SVGAGI. CDR3 in amino acids: CASSSIQATNQPQHF. CDR3 DNA sequence: TGTGCCAGCAGTTCCATACAGGCGACGAATCAGCCCCAGCATTTT.

The rearrangement joins TRBV3-1 (or the pseudogene TRBV3-2) to TRBJ1-1; no firm D call. Per germline, CDR1 LGHDT and CDR2 YNNKEL (reference sequence). This CDR3 is built from 12 residues. The germline V and J ends were trimmed by 6 bases and 6 bases, with 11 bases remaining between them. The CDR3 spells CASSSWEAEAFF. The CDR3 DNA follows: TGTGCCAGCAGTTCGTGGGAGGCTGAAGCTTTCTTT.

The chain uses TRBV10-3 and TRBJ2-7; TRBD1 agrees at 7 bases. The junction had 6 bases not matched to a gene; V was cut back by 4 bases and J by 0 bases. The CDR3 is 15 amino acids. From germline, CDR1 is ENHRY and CDR2 SYGVKD. The CDR3 is CAISGRGQVSYEQYF. DNA of the CDR3: TGTGCCATCAGTGGGAGAGGACAGGTCTCCTACGAGCAGTACTTC.

This chain uses TRBV27 with TRBJ2-3, with D hard to call. This CDR3 is built from 13 residues. The germline V gene encodes CDR1 MNHEY and CDR2 SMNVEV (reference sequence). Trimming removed 6 bases from V and 2 bases from J, with 9 bases in between. This chain's CDR3 is CASRPEITDTQYF. As DNA, the CDR3 is TGTGCCAGCAGGCCCGAGATCACAGATACGCAGTATTTT.

This clone was detected only once. V and J are TRBV5-1 and TRBJ1-3, with 7 bases identical to TRBD1. V was clipped by 1 base and J by 8 bases; unmatched bases: 12. This CDR3 region has 16 residues. The germline gives CDR1 SGHRS, CDR2 YFSETQ. CDR3 sequence (DNA): TGCGCCAGCAGCTTGACCCGGGACAGATCGATGGACACCATATATTTT. It codes for CASSLTRDRSMDTIYF.

The chain combines TRBV5-4 with TRBJ1-1; D is undetermined. This CDR3 comprises 15 residues. V was clipped by 0 bases and J by 4 bases, with 13 bases between them. Germline assignment: CDR1 SGHNT and CDR2 YYREEE (reference sequence). The CDR3 DNA reads as TGTGCCAGCAGCTTGGAACCAGGAGGAGGCACTGAAGCTTTCTTT. This encodes CASSLEPGGGTEAFF.